This entry concerns a single T cell receptor (beta chain). The target antigen is unknown. Specified time point: patch test 1, 2 weeks after DPC sensitization. Indicated treatment: therapeutic diphenylcyclopropenone sensitization with weekly scalp DPC. Each CDR3 protein gets one entry after TCRdb re-called the RACE reads with MiXCR. The sample includes approximately 57,000 distinct CDR3 sequences, 7.5% to 10% seen only once; the top ten take about 14%. The CDR3 has 18 residues. CDR1 and CDR2 from the germline V gene are SGHNT and YENEEA. V shed 1 base and J shed 0 bases, with 15 bases lying between them. This sample was included in a study of human T cells and chemical hapten exposure. Turning to the study itself: Yields of TCR per sample differed, chiefly owing to small differences in pooled library volume. The study's findings and limits: TCRs exceeding a frequency of 1 in 1000 stayed unchanged under DPC sensitization.

This clonotype was obtained from a woman in her 40s with alopecia areata. Some clones in this sample may be carry-over from other donors' samples. This material consisted of whole blood, taken in connection with sensitization to the hapten diphenylcyclopropenone (DPC). The chain employs TRBV11-3 and TRBJ2-2, with D possibly TRBD2 on 5 matching bases. CDR3: CASSLGLTGYSNTGELFF. The DNA for the CDR3 is TGTGCCAGCAGCTTAGGGTTGACGGGATACTCGAACACCGGGGAGCTGTTTTTT. The whole variable domain, filled in from reference TRBV11-3 and TRBJ2-2, reads EAGVVQSPRYKIIEKKQPVAFWCNPISGHNTLYWYLQNLGQGPELLIRYENEEAVDDSQLPKDRFSAERLKGVDSTLKIQPAELGDSAVYLCASSLGLTGYSNTGELFFGEGSRLTVL.